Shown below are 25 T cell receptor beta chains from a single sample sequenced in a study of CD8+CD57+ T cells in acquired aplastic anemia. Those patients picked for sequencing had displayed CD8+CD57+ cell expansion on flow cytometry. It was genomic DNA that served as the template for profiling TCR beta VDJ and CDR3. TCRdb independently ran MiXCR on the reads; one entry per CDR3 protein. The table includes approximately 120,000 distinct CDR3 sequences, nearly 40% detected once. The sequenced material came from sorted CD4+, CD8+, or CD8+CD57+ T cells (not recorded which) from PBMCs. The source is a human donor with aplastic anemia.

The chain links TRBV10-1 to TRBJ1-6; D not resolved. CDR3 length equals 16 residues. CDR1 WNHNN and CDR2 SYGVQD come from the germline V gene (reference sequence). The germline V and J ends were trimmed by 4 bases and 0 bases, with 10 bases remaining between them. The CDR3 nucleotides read TGCGCCAGCAGTGGAATCCCGAGCTCCTATAATTCACCCCTCCACTTT. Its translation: CASSGIPSSYNSPLHF.

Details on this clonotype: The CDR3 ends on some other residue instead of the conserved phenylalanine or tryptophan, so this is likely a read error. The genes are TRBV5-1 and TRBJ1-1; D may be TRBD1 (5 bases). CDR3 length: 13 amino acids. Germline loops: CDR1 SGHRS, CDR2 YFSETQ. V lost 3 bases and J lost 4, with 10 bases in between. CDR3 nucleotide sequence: TGCGCCAGCAGCTCAAGCGGGGGCACTGAAGCTTTCCTT. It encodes CASSSSGGTEAFL.

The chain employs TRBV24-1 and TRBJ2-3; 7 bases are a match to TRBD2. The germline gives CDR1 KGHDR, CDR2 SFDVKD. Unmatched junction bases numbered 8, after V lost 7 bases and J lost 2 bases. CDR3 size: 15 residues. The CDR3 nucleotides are TGTGCCACCAGCTCGGGAGCGGGGACCACAGATACGCAGTATTTT. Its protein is CATSSGAGTTDTQYF.

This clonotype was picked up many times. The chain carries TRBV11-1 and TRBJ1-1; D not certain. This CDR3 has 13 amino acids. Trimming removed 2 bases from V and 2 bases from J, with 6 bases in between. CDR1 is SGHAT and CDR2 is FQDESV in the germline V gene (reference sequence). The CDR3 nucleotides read TGTGCCAGCAGCTTAAGTCAAAACACTGAAGCTTTCTTT. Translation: CASSLSQNTEAFF.

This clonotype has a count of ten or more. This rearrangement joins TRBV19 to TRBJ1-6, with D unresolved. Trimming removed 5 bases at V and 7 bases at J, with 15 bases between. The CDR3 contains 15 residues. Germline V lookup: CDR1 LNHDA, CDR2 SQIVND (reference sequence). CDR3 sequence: CASSSRAKLNSPLHF. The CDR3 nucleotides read TGTGCCAGTAGTTCCCGGGCGAAGCTGAATTCACCCCTCCACTTT.

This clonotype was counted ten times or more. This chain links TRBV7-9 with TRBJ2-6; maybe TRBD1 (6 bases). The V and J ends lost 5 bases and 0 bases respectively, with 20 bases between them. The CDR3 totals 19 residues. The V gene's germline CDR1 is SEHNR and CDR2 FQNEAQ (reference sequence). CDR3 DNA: TGTGCCAGCAGCGCACTCCTGTCAGGGGCCAGCTCTGGGGCCAACGTCCTGACTTTC. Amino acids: CASSALLSGASSGANVLTF. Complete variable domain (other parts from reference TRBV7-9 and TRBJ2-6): DTGVSQNPRHKITKRGQNVTFRCDPISEHNRLYWYRQTLGQGPEFLTYFQNEAQLEKSRLLSDRFSAERPKGSFSTLEIQRTEQGDSAMYLCASSALLSGASSGANVLTFGAGSRLTVL.

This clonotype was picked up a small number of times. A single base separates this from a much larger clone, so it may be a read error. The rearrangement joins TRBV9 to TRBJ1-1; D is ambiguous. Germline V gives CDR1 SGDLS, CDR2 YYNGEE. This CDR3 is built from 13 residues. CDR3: CARSLFSGTEAFF. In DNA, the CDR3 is TGTGCCCGCAGCTTGTTCTCCGGGACTGAAGCTTTCTTT. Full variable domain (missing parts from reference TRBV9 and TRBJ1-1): DSGVTQTPKHLITATGQRVTLRCSPRSGDLSVYWYQQSLDQGLQFLIQYYNGEERAKGNILERFSAQQFPDLHSELNLSSLELGDSALYFCARSLFSGTEAFFGQGTRLTVV.

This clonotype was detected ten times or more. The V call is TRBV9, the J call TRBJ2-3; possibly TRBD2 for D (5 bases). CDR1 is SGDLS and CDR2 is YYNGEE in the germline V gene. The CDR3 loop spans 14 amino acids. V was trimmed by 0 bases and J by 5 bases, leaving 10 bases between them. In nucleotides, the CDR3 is TGTGCCAGCAGCGTAGTAGGAGGAGGAGATACGCAGTATTTT. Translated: CASSVVGGGDTQYF.

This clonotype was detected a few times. CDR3 amino acids: CASRGGGTGDDTQYF. The CDR3 coding sequence is TGTGCCAGCAGGGGGGGTGGGACAGGGGACGATACGCAGTATTTT. The V call is TRBV6-1, the J call TRBJ2-3, with TRBD1 identical over 10 bases. Trimming removed 6 bases from V and 6 bases from J; junction bases left unmatched: 9. The CDR3 length is 15 residues. The germline CDR1 and CDR2 sequences are MNHNS and SASEGT.

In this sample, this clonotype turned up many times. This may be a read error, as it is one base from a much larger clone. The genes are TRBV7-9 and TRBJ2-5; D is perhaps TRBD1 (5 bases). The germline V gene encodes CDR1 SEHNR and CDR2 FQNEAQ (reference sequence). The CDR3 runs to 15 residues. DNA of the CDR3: TGTGCCAGCACCCCGCTGGGCCAGGGTCAAGAGGCCCAGTACTTC. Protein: CASTPLGQGQEAQYF.

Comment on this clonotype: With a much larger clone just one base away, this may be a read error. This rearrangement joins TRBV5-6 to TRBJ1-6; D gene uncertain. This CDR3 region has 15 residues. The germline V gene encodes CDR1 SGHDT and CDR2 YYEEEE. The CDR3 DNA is TGTGCCAGCAACTTGGCCAGCCCCCCTAATTCACCCCTCCACTTT. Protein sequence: CASNLASPPNSPLHF.

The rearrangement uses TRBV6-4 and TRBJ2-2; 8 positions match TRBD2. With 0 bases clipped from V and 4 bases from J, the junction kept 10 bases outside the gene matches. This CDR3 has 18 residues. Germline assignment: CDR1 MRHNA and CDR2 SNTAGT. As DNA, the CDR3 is TGTGCCAGCAGTGACTCCGGGGAGCGGGGGAGTTTCACCGGGGAGCTGTTTTTT. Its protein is CASSDSGERGSFTGELFF.

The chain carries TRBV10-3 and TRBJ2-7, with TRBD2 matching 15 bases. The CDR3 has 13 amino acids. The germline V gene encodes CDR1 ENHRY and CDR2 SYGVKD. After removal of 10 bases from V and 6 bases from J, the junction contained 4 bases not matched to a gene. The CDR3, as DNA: TGTGCCACTCGGACTAGCGGGGGGGGCGAGCAGTACGTC. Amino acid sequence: CATRTSGGGEQYV.

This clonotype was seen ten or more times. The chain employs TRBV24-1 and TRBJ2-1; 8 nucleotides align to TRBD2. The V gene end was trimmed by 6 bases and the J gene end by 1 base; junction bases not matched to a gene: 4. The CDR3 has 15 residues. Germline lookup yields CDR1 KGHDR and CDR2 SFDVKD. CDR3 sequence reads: CATSSGGGSYNEQFF. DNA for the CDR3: TGTGCCACCAGTTCCGGGGGGGGGTCCTACAATGAGCAGTTCTTC.

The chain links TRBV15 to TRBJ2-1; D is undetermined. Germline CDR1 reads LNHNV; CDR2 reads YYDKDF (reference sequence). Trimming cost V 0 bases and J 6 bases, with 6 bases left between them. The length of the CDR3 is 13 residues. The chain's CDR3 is CATSREGFNEQFF. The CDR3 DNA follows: TGTGCCACCAGCAGAGAAGGATTCAATGAGCAGTTCTTC.

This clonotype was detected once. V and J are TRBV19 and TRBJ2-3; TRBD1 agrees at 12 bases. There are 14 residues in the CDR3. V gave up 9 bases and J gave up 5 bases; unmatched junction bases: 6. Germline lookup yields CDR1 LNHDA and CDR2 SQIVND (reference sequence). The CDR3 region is CASGTGGTGDTQYF. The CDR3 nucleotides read TGTGCCAGCGGGACAGGGGGCACGGGAGATACGCAGTATTTT.

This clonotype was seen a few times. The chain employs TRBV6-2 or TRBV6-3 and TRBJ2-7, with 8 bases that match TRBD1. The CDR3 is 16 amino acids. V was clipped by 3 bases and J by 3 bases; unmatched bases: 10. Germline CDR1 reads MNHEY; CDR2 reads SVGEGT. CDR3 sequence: CASSYLDRALGYEQYF. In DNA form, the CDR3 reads TGTGCCAGCAGTTATTTGGACAGGGCCTTAGGCTACGAGCAGTACTTC.

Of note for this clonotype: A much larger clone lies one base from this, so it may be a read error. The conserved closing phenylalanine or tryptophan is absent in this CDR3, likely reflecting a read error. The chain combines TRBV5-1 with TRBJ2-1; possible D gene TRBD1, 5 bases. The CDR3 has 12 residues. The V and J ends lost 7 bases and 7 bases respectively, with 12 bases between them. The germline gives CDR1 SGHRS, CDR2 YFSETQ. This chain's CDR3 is CASSLTGNEQFL. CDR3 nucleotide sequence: TGCGCCAGCTCCCTTACAGGAAATGAGCAGTTCCTC.

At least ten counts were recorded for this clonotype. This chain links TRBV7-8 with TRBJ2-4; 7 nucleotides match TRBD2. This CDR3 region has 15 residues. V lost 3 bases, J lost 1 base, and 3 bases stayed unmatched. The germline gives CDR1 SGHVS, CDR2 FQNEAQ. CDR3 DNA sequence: TGTGCCAGCAGCTTTTGGCGGGGGGCCAAAAACATTCAGTACTTC. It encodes CASSFWRGAKNIQYF.

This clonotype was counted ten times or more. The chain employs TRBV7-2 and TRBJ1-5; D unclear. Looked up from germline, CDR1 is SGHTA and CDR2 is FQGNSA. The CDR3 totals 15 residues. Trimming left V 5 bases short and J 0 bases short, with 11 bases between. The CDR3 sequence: CASSPDGFSNQPQHF. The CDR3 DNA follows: TGTGCCAGCAGCCCCGACGGGTTTAGCAATCAGCCCCAGCATTTT. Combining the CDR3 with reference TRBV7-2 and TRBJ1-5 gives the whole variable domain GAGVSQSPSNKVTEKGKDVELRCDPISGHTALYWYRQSLGQGLEFLIYFQGNSAPDKSGLPSDRFSAERTGGSVSTLTIQRTQQEDSAVYLCASSPDGFSNQPQHFGDGTRLSIL.

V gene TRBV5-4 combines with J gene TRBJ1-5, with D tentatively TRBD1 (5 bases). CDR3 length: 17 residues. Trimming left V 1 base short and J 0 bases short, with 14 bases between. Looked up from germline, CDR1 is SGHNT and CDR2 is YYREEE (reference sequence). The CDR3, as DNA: TGTGCCAGCAGCTTGTTAAGTGGGACGGATAGCAATCAGCCCCAGCATTTT. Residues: CASSLLSGTDSNQPQHF.

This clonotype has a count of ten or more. CDR3 protein: CASSLGRGQPQHF. CDR3 sequence (DNA): TGTGCCAGCAGTTTAGGGAGGGGACAGCCCCAGCATTTT. This chain connects TRBV12-3 or TRBV12-4 to TRBJ1-5; perhaps TRBD1 as D (5 bases). V lost 1 base to trimming and J lost 7 bases, with 8 bases between them. This CDR3 is 13 amino acids long.

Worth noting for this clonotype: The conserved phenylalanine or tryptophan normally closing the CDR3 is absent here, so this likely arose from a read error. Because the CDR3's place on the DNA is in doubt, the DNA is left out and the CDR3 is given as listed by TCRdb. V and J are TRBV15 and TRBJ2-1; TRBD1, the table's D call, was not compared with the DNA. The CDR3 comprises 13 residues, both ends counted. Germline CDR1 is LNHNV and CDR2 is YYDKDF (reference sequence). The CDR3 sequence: CATSASLGQSAVS.

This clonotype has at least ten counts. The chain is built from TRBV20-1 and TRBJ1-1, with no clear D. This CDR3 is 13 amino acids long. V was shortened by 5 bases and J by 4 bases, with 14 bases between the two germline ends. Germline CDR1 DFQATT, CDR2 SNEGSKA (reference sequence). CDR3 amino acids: CSARRRVGTEAFF. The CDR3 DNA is TGCAGTGCTCGCAGGAGGGTGGGCACTGAAGCTTTCTTT.

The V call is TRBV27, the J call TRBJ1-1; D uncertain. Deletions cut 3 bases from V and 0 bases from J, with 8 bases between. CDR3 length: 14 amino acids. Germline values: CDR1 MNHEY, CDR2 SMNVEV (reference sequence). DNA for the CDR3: TGTGCCAGCAGTTTTAAGCACCTGAACACTGAAGCTTTCTTT. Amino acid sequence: CASSFKHLNTEAFF.